The present T cell receptor beta chain was sequenced within a study of blood T cell repertoires in COVID-19 (TCRdb year 2020). Regarding the complete study: Samples from collaborators originated in the United States, Italy and Spain and spanned both the acute and convalescent phases of COVID-19. The prospective study material was composed of cDNA or gDNA derived from T cells, B-cell-depleted T cells, or PBMCs. The dataset comprised deeply sampled blood TCRbeta repertoires from subjects exposed to, actively infected with, or recovered from COVID-19. A freely available public database, intended as a resource for researchers studying the immune response to SARS-CoV-2, is where the repertoires were released. The samples were drawn from the first 160 participants of the ongoing ImmuneRACE study and from under 1,500 subjects provided by 6 global collaborators. A de-identified subject ID, COVID-19 status, age in years and sex were almost always included in the sample metadata. HLA class I and class II types, where available, came from metadata supplied by the sample provider rather than from assay-based typing. Broader findings and caveats from the paper: How much clinical and demographic metadata was included differed by source and by participant, and the metadata was provided uncurated.

Whole blood was collected in K2EDTA tubes by collaborating institutions according to the institutions' own protocols. For TCRbeta analysis, collaborator samples were shipped as frozen whole blood, as isolated PBMCs, or as DNA extracted from either sample type. Note on this clone: The antigen it recognizes is unknown. Base qualities are not at hand, and no much larger clone is one base apart.

TCRbeta CDR3 regions were amplified from genomic DNA by means of the immunoSEQ Assay, a bias-controlled multiplex PCR. Under the source paper's analysis protocol: Within the assay, amplification of reference gene primers was used to estimate how many nucleated cells each sample contained. To quantify the absolute abundance of each unique TCRbeta CDR3 rearrangement, sequence reads were collapsed and filtered. For each sample, productive Simpson clonality was calculated by taking the square root of Simpson's diversity index across productive rearrangements. In TCRdb, the immuneACCESS table is reduced to in-frame sequences with V and J assigned. These tables do not hold every clone; where another copy was compared, an unresolved V gene accounts for under half, and the others remain unexplained. V and J calls and clone size follow that table, whereas D and trimming were derived from the DNA. For this sample the table gives 400,000 to 450,000 clones, of which 86% were detected only once. The ten largest make up roughly 1.4% of the sample.

A distance of 16 bases separates the germline ends of V and J, which lose 6 bases and 5 bases respectively. From a lookup of the germline V gene, CDR1 and CDR2 are MGHRA and YSYEKL. The CDR3 has 14 amino acids, counting the end cysteine and phenylalanine. Only the CDR3 DNA is retained, 42 bases long and in frame from the first base. The receptor's source is a woman aged 25 to 39 with active or convalescent COVID-19. Material for sequencing was peripheral blood. The chain is made from TRBV4-1 and TRBJ1-1; TRBD1 might be the D gene, on 5 matching bases. The CDR3 here reads CASSSGTLLTEAFF. Here is the DNA: TGCGCCAGCAGTAGCGGGACCCTCCTAACTGAAGCTTTCTTT.